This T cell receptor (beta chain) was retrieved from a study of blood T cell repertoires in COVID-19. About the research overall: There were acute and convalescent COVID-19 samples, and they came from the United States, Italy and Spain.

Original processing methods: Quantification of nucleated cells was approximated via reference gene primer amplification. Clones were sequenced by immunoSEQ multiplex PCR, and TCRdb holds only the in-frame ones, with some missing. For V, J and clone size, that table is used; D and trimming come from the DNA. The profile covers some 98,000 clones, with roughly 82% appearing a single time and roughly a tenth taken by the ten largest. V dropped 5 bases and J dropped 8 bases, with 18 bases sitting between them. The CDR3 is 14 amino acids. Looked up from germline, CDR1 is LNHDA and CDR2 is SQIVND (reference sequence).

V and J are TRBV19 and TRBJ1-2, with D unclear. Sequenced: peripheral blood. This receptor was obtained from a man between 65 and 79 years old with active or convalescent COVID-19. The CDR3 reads CASSLLEGVRGYTF. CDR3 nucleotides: TGTGCCAGTAGTCTGTTGGAGGGCGTCCGAGGCTACACCTTC.